Shown below are 15 T cell receptor beta chains from a single sample sequenced in a study of early T cells in non-severe SARS-CoV-2 infection. TCRdb re-analysed the 5' RACE reads in MiXCR, keeping a single row per CDR3 protein. The repertoire holds 50,000 to 65,000 distinct CDR3 sequences, approximately 12% seen once, with 1.3% to 1.5% in the top ten. Sequenced material: whole blood. All receptors derive from an adult who was a healthcare worker with PCR-confirmed SARS-CoV-2 infection or an uninfected control (not recorded which).

This chain connects TRBV19 to TRBJ2-2; 7 bases fit TRBD2. Germline loops: CDR1 LNHDA, CDR2 SQIVND (reference sequence). The CDR3 totals 14 residues. The J segment lost 4 bases and the V segment lost 6 bases, leaving 5 bases of the junction unmatched. The CDR3 here is CASRGSSGTGELFF. As DNA, the CDR3 is TGTGCCAGTAGGGGATCTAGCGGCACCGGGGAGCTGTTTTTT. The full variable domain, with the rest looked up from reference TRBV19 and TRBJ2-2, is DGGITQSPKYLFRKEGQNVTLSCEQNLNHDAMYWYRQDPGQGLRLIYYSQIVNDFQKGDIAEGYSVSREKKESFPLTVTSAQKNPTAFYLCASRGSSGTGELFFGEGSRLTVL.

This clonotype showed up many times. The J gene is TRBJ2-2, the V gene TRBV7-8, with D possibly matching TRBD2 (6 bases). Trimming stripped 0 bases from V and 2 bases from J, with 10 bases between. The length of the CDR3 is 16 residues. Germline CDR1 and CDR2: SGHVS and FQNEAQ. The CDR3 DNA follows: TGTGCCAGCAGCTTAGCCGGGAGCGGAAACACCGGGGAGCTGTTTTTT. It codes for CASSLAGSGNTGELFF.

The sample holds many counts of this clonotype. V usage is TRBV28 and J usage is TRBJ1-3; D possibly corresponds to TRBD1 (5 bases). This CDR3 region has 15 residues. CDR1 MDHEN and CDR2 SYDVKM come from the germline V gene. V was shortened by 8 bases and J by 0 bases, with 14 bases between the two germline ends. CDR3 region: CASLPPGPSGNTIYF. The CDR3 coding sequence is TGTGCCAGCCTCCCGCCAGGGCCCTCTGGAAACACCATATATTTT.

The chain combines TRBV29-1 with TRBJ2-1; 7 bases are a match to TRBD2. Germline V lookup: CDR1 SQVTM, CDR2 ANQGSEA. The junction had 0 bases not matched to a gene; V was cut back by 4 bases and J by 9 bases. CDR3 length: 10 amino acids. In nucleotides, the CDR3 is TGCAGCGTTGGGGGGGGTGAGCAGTTCTTC. Protein sequence: CSVGGGEQFF.

The chain combines TRBV3-2 with TRBJ1-1. TRBV3-2 is recorded as a pseudogene. The CDR3 has 11 residues. The CDR3 nucleotides read TGTGCCAGCAGCCACAGGACTGAAGCTTTCTTT. It codes for CASSHRTEAFF.

This clonotype was found many times. This rearrangement joins TRBV18 to TRBJ2-5, with D uncertain. The germline V gene encodes CDR1 KGHSH and CDR2 LQKENI. Trimming shortened V by 3 bases and J by 2 bases, and 7 bases separated the two germline ends. The CDR3 sequence is 13 residues long. CDR3 sequence: CASSPSPQETQYF. The CDR3 coding sequence is TGTGCCAGCTCACCGAGCCCTCAAGAGACCCAGTACTTC.

This clonotype was counted ten times or more. This chain connects TRBV6-4 to TRBJ2-1; 12 nucleotides align to TRBD2. Trimming took 2 bases from V and 9 from J; bases not matched to a gene: 8. This CDR3 spans 16 amino acids. Germline-derived CDR1 and CDR2 are MRHNA and SNTAGT. CDR3 in DNA: TGTGCCAGCAGTGACCCCTCTAGCGGGGGGGCGATTGAGCAGTTCTTC. Residues: CASSDPSSGGAIEQFF.

By sample fraction, this clonotype is medium-sized. The chain combines TRBV5-1 with TRBJ1-1, with D perhaps TRBD1 (6 bases). Germline loops: CDR1 SGHRS, CDR2 YFSETQ. With 2 bases removed from V and 1 base from J, the gap between germline ends came to 12 bases. The CDR3 has 15 residues. CDR3 nucleotide sequence: TGCGCCAGCAGCTTAGGGGACAAACGGAACACTGAAGCTTTCTTT. Amino acid sequence: CASSLGDKRNTEAFF.

This clonotype appeared many times. The CDR3 nucleotides are TGTGCCAGCAGTGAAGGAGGGGGTAACTACGAGCAGTACTTC. It codes for CASSEGGGNYEQYF. This chain connects TRBV2 to TRBJ2-7, with D tentatively TRBD1 (6 bases). Germline V gene data show CDR1 as SNHLY and CDR2 as FYNNEI. V was pared by 1 base and J by 3 bases, with 10 bases between. The CDR3 is made up of 14 amino acids.

The chain links TRBV3-1 to TRBJ1-2; unclear D gene. CDR1 is LGHDT and CDR2 is YNNKEL in the germline V gene (reference sequence). The V gene lost 1 base and the J gene lost 2 bases, with 11 bases spanning the gap. The CDR3 spans 15 residues. The CDR3 is CASSQGGSGNYGYTF. DNA of the CDR3: TGTGCCAGCAGCCAAGGAGGGAGCGGAAACTATGGCTACACCTTC.

This clonotype showed up many times. This chain joins TRBV7-9 and TRBJ2-5; 10 nucleotides match TRBD2. Germline assignment: CDR1 SEHNR and CDR2 FQNEAQ (reference sequence). The CDR3 spans 12 residues. V trimming: 1 base; J trimming: 12 bases; junction bases outside the gene matches: 2. In DNA, the CDR3 is TGTGCCAGCAGCTTAGAGGGACTAGCGAAGTACTTC. This encodes CASSLEGLAKYF.

There are a few counts of this clonotype. The CDR3: CASEGAVGWEQFF. The CDR3 DNA reads as TGTGCTAGTGAGGGAGCCGTGGGCTGGGAGCAGTTCTTC. J is TRBJ2-1 and V is TRBV12-5; perhaps TRBD2 as D (5 bases). CDR3 length: 13 amino acids. The ends were cut back, 7 bases at V and 10 bases at J, with 17 bases in the middle. CDR1 LGHNT and CDR2 FRNRAP come from the germline V gene.

This clonotype has ten or more counts. The chain has TRBV5-5 and TRBJ2-7, with 8 bases identical to TRBD1. The CDR3 is 15 amino acids. Germline V gene lookup returns CDR1 SGHKS and CDR2 YYEKEE (reference sequence). The ends lost 1 base at V and 6 bases at J; junction bases unmatched: 9. CDR3 in DNA: TGTGCCAGCAGCTTGAGAGGACAGGGTCCTCTCGAGCAGTACTTC. Amino acid sequence: CASSLRGQGPLEQYF.

The sample holds many counts of this clonotype. The genes are TRBV4-3 and TRBJ2-1; no definite D call. CDR3 length equals 17 residues. V was shortened by 0 bases and J by 0 bases, with 12 bases between the two germline ends. Per germline, CDR1 LGHNA and CDR2 YSLEER. The CDR3 sequence: CASSQDTQRDSYNEQFF. As DNA, the CDR3 is TGCGCCAGCAGCCAAGACACCCAGCGCGACTCCTACAATGAGCAGTTCTTC.

The chain couples TRBV6-2 or TRBV6-3 to TRBJ2-1, with TRBD2 matching 8 bases. V shed 2 bases and J 6 bases; nucleotides not matched to a gene: 9. Germline CDR1 reads MNHEY; CDR2 reads SVGEGT. The CDR3 contains 16 residues. The CDR3 DNA sequence: TGTGCCAGCAGTTACGAGGGACTAGTCTTAGGCAATGAGCAGTTCTTC. Translated: CASSYEGLVLGNEQFF.